In this sample, the clone carrying this T cell receptor (beta chain) turned up many times. This sample is part of a study of blood T cell repertoires in COVID-19. Study information: Collection of acute and convalescent COVID-19 samples took place in the United States, Italy and Spain.

Generated by immunoSEQ multiplex PCR, the TCRdb table keeps only in-frame clones and is missing some. The sample contains 250,000 to 350,000 clones, roughly 84% of which appear only once. Germline lookup yields CDR1 LNHDA and CDR2 SQIVND (reference sequence). Trimming cost V 4 bases and J 6 bases; bases outside gene matches: 6. The CDR3 contains 13 residues. The sequencing sample was made of peripheral blood. The origin of this receptor is a person aged 65-85 years with COVID-19, enrolled during active disease. The chain combines TRBV19 with TRBJ2-7; TRBD1 matches 7 bases. The CDR3 protein is CASSTDRALEQYF. The CDR3, as DNA: TGTGCCAGTAGTACCGACAGGGCGCTCGAGCAGTACTTC.